The 27 T cell receptor beta chains given below trace back to one sample, sequenced in a study of radiation and T cells in renal cell carcinoma. Stated time point: blood 2 weeks post-SBRT. The treatment: 15 Gy SBRT to primary tumor, nephrectomy 4 weeks later. Clones were read by immunoSEQ multiplex PCR, and TCRdb kept only the in-frame ones, dropping some. Of roughly 78,000 clones listed, 82% are singletons. The material sequenced was blood, taken from a patient whose treatment included radiotherapy and nephrectomy. These receptors came from a man aged 60-69 years with renal cell carcinoma.

The J gene is TRBJ2-2, the V gene TRBV18; D ambiguous. Germline loops: CDR1 KGHSH, CDR2 LQKENI. Trimming removed 6 bases from V and 1 base from J, with 12 bases in between. The CDR3 sequence is 15 residues long. CDR3 in amino acids: CASSQSAMNTGELFF. The CDR3 DNA reads TGTGCCAGCTCTCAATCAGCAATGAACACCGGGGAGCTGTTTTTT.

This sequence joins TRBV2 and TRBJ2-1, with D hard to call. There are 13 residues in the CDR3. Germline CDR1 SNHLY, CDR2 FYNNEI. V lost 4 bases, J lost 7 bases, and 11 bases lay in between. Here the CDR3 DNA reads TGTGCCAGCAGTGCCCAGGTCCAAAATGAGCAGTTCTTC. This sequence encodes CASSAQVQNEQFF. The full variable domain, with the rest looked up from reference TRBV2 and TRBJ2-1, is EPEVTQTPSHQVTQMGQEVILRCVPISNHLYFYWYRQILGQKVEFLVSFYNNEISEKSEIFDDQFSVERPDGSNFTLKIRSTKLEDSAMYFCASSAQVQNEQFFGPGTRLTVL.

This chain links TRBV5-1 with TRBJ2-3, with a tentative D call TRBD2 (6 bases). V shed 1 base and J shed 2 bases, with 11 bases lying between them. The CDR3 runs 15 residues. CDR1 is SGHRS, CDR2 YFSETQ, per germline. This chain's CDR3 is CASSLLARPTDTQYF. CDR3 DNA sequence: TGCGCCAGCAGCTTGCTAGCGCGACCCACAGATACGCAGTATTTT.

The chain is built from TRBV7-9 and TRBJ2-1; possible D gene TRBD2, 8 bases. Germline lookup yields CDR1 SEHNR and CDR2 FQNEAQ (reference sequence). The V end lost 2 bases, the J end lost 8 bases, and 16 bases lay between the germline ends. The CDR3 covers 15 residues. The CDR3 region is CASSLIGRGRYEQFF. The CDR3 nucleotides read TGTGCCAGCAGCTTAATCGGGAGGGGGCGCTATGAGCAGTTCTTC.

This clone was seen just once. The rearrangement links TRBV4-1 to TRBJ1-4; no firm D call. Germline values: CDR1 MGHRA, CDR2 YSYEKL. The V end was cut by 3 bases, the J end by 4 bases, with 9 bases between. The CDR3 spans 14 residues. The chain's CDR3 is CASSQPAVNEKLFF. Here the CDR3 DNA reads TGCGCCAGCAGCCAGCCAGCAGTTAATGAAAAACTGTTTTTT.

The chain couples TRBV4-1 to TRBJ2-7, with D unclear. This CDR3 has 13 residues. V lost 3 bases to trimming and J lost 1 base, with 7 bases between them. The germline gives CDR1 MGHRA, CDR2 YSYEKL. CDR3: CASSQARSYEQYF. CDR3 in DNA: TGCGCCAGCAGCCAGGCGCGATCCTACGAGCAGTACTTC.

The rearrangement joins TRBV7-2 to TRBJ2-7; TRBD1 matches at 7 bases. CDR1 and CDR2 (germline): SGHTA, FQGNSA. The ends lost 4 bases at V and 2 bases at J; junction bases unmatched: 5. CDR3 length: 14 residues. The CDR3 DNA reads TGTGCCAGCAGCTCCAGACAGGGTACCTACGAGCAGTACTTC. It translates to CASSSRQGTYEQYF.

This clone appeared once. CDR3 region: CASSPDGPTNEKLFF. CDR3 sequence (DNA): TGTGCCAGCTCACCGGACGGACCAACTAATGAAAAACTGTTTTTT. The chain employs TRBV18 and TRBJ1-4; unclear D gene. The CDR3 is made up of 15 amino acids. The germline V gene encodes CDR1 KGHSH and CDR2 LQKENI. V dropped 3 bases and J dropped 0 bases, with 8 bases sitting between them.

This rearrangement joins TRBV28 to TRBJ2-5; TRBD1 matches at 11 bases. CDR1 is MDHEN, CDR2 SYDVKM, per germline. This CDR3 has 16 residues. Trimming removed 5 bases from V and 5 bases from J; junction bases left unmatched: 10. CDR3 in amino acids: CASSPSGTGGWETQYF. As DNA, the CDR3 is TGTGCCAGCAGTCCATCGGGGACAGGGGGGTGGGAGACCCAGTACTTC.

The V gene is TRBV6-1, the J gene TRBJ2-5; D not resolved. This CDR3 spans 14 amino acids. The V and J ends lost 2 bases and 0 bases respectively, with 7 bases between them. Germline lookup yields CDR1 MNHNS and CDR2 SASEGT. The CDR3 here is CASSESRNQETQYF. DNA for the CDR3: TGTGCCAGCAGTGAAAGCCGAAACCAAGAGACCCAGTACTTC.

This clone was seen more than once but under ten times. The chain combines TRBV10-1 with TRBJ2-1, with D possibly TRBD2 on 6 matching bases. The length of the CDR3 is 16 residues. Per the germline V gene, CDR1 is WNHNN and CDR2 is SYGVQD (reference sequence). Trimming removed 0 bases from V and 4 bases from J, with 13 bases in between. For the CDR3, the DNA is TGCGCCAGCAGTGAGTCCCGCGGAGGGGTATACAATGAGCAGTTCTTC. Protein: CASSESRGGVYNEQFF.

V usage is TRBV28 and J usage is TRBJ1-2; 7 bases are a match to TRBD1. Looked up from germline, CDR1 is MDHEN and CDR2 is SYDVKM. The CDR3 contains 16 residues. J gave up 8 bases and V 5 bases, and 17 bases lay outside the gene matches. CDR3: CASSLRALWQGDGYTF. The CDR3 nucleotides read TGTGCCAGCAGTCTCCGAGCTCTTTGGCAGGGGGACGGCTACACCTTC.

The rearrangement joins TRBV4-1 to TRBJ2-2; no clear D. This CDR3 has 13 residues. Per the germline V gene, CDR1 is MGHRA and CDR2 is YSYEKL. V was clipped by 4 bases and J by 4 bases, with 7 bases between them. Here the CDR3 reads CASSRSLTGELFF. CDR3 nucleotide sequence: TGCGCCAGCAGCCGGAGTCTCACCGGGGAGCTGTTTTTT.

The chain combines TRBV5-4 with TRBJ2-2, with 14 bases aligning to TRBD2. CDR1 and CDR2 from the germline V gene are SGHNT and YYREEE (reference sequence). J lost 6 bases, V lost 4 bases, and 8 bases had no gene match. The CDR3 spans 17 residues. The CDR3 region is CASSTVQGLAGAGELFF. The CDR3 region has the DNA TGTGCCAGCAGCACCGTTCAGGGACTAGCGGGAGCCGGGGAGCTGTTTTTT.

The chain joins TRBV4-3 to TRBJ2-1; 8 bases align to TRBD2. Germline CDR1 reads LGHNA; CDR2 reads YSLEER. The junction had 12 bases not matched to a gene; V was cut back by 4 bases and J by 4 bases. The CDR3 length is 17 residues. This CDR3 is CASSRLALAGGYNEQFF. As DNA, the CDR3 is TGCGCCAGCAGCCGGCTCGCGCTAGCGGGCGGGTACAATGAGCAGTTCTTC.

The gene calls are TRBV18 and TRBJ2-1; D is ambiguous. This CDR3 comprises 14 residues. The V end was cut by 3 bases, the J end by 7 bases, with 13 bases between. Germline V CDR1 and CDR2: KGHSH, LQKENI. In DNA form, the CDR3 reads TGTGCCAGCTCACCTCCTAGTACGAATAATGAGCAGTTCTTC. It translates to CASSPPSTNNEQFF.

The chain has TRBV28 and TRBJ1-2; D ambiguous. The CDR3 covers 13 residues. V was clipped by 5 bases and J by 6 bases, with 13 bases between them. Germline CDR1 and CDR2: MDHEN and SYDVKM. The CDR3 DNA follows: TGTGCCAGCAGTCCCCCTACGTCAGATGGCTACACCTTC. This gives the protein CASSPPTSDGYTF.

The chain's CDR3 is CASSFRPGLATYEQYF. The CDR3 DNA reads as TGTGCCAGCAGTTTCCGACCGGGACTAGCAACCTACGAGCAGTACTTC. The V call is TRBV27, the J call TRBJ2-7; 9 positions match TRBD2. Germline trimming cut 3 bases from V and 2 bases from J; bases unmatched to any gene: 8. CDR1 is MNHEY and CDR2 is SMNVEV in the germline V gene (reference sequence). The CDR3 length is 16 residues.

On this clone itself: A junction end diverges from the germline sequence, so it may reflect a read error. V gene TRBV7-2 combines with J gene TRBJ2-7, with TRBD1 matching 7 bases. CDR1 is SGHTA, CDR2 FQGNSA, per germline. This CDR3 is built from 12 residues. The CDR3 nucleotides read TGCGCCAGCAGCTGGGACAGCTACGAGCAGTACTTC. The encoded protein is CASSWDSYEQYF.

As to this clone: Additional DNA sequences in this sample encode the identical CDR3. Written as DNA, the CDR3 is TGTGCCAGCTCACCGTACGGGGACACTGAAGCTTTCTTT. As protein: CASSPYGDTEAFF. The V call is TRBV18, the J call TRBJ1-1, with unresolved D. This CDR3 spans 13 amino acids. V lost 3 bases to trimming and J lost 3 bases, with 8 bases between them. Per the germline V gene, CDR1 is KGHSH and CDR2 is LQKENI. The full variable domain, in which reference TRBV18 and TRBJ1-1 provide the parts outside the CDR3, is NAGVMQNPRHLVRRRGQEARLRCSPMKGHSHVYWYRQLPEEGLKFMVYLQKENIIDESGMPKERFSAEFPKEGPSILRIQQVVRGDSAAYFCASSPYGDTEAFFGQGTRLTVV.

The J gene is TRBJ2-6, the V gene TRBV29-1; no definite D call. The V gene's germline CDR1 is SQVTM and CDR2 ANQGSEA. Trimming left V 0 bases short and J 2 bases short, with 8 bases between. There are 15 residues in the CDR3. The CDR3 nucleotides read TGCAGCGTTGAAGAGCGGTTTACTGGGGCCAACGTCCTGACTTTC. Translating gives CSVEERFTGANVLTF.

The chain has TRBV27 and TRBJ2-1; TRBD2 agrees at 7 bases. The germline V gene encodes CDR1 MNHEY and CDR2 SMNVEV (reference sequence). After removal of 2 bases from V and 0 bases from J, the junction contained 4 bases not matched to a gene. This CDR3 is 16 amino acids long. CDR3 DNA: TGTGCCAGCAGTTTACCGGGGGGAAGCTCCTACAATGAGCAGTTCTTC. It yields the protein CASSLPGGSSYNEQFF.

The chain has TRBV29-1 and TRBJ2-5, with 14 positions matching TRBD2. The V segment lost 6 bases and the J segment 2 bases; nucleotides outside the gene matches: 8. The length of the CDR3 is 16 residues. Germline CDR1 reads SQVTM; CDR2 reads ANQGSEA. CDR3 DNA sequence: TGCAGCGTCCCACCGACTAGCGGGAGGGGGCAAGAGACCCAGTACTTC. Translated: CSVPPTSGRGQETQYF.

This clone was counted only a few times. The chain combines TRBV5-1 with TRBJ2-1, with TRBD2 matching over 8 bases. Germline V lookup: CDR1 SGHRS, CDR2 YFSETQ. Trimming at V came to 7 bases and at J to 7 bases, leaving 7 bases not matched to a gene. The length of the CDR3 is 13 residues. Here the CDR3 reads CASEGTRLNEQFF. The DNA of the CDR3 is TGCGCCAGCGAGGGGACTAGGCTGAATGAGCAGTTCTTC.

The chain recombines TRBV10-3 with TRBJ2-7; a possible D gene is TRBD1 (5 bases). The CDR3 sequence is 16 residues long. The V gene lost 3 bases and the J gene lost 0 bases, with 15 bases spanning the gap. Germline lookup yields CDR1 ENHRY and CDR2 SYGVKD. The CDR3 coding sequence is TGTGCCATCAGTGACCGACAGAGAACAAGCTCCTACGAGCAGTACTTC. Encoded protein: CAISDRQRTSSYEQYF.

The chain couples TRBV7-9 to TRBJ1-1, with D possibly TRBD1 on 6 matching bases. Per the germline V gene, CDR1 is SEHNR and CDR2 is FQNEAQ (reference sequence). This CDR3 contains 15 residues. Trimming removed 6 bases from V and 1 base from J, with 15 bases in between. CDR3 residues: CASSSIRGQNTEAFF. The CDR3 coding sequence is TGTGCCAGCAGTTCCATCAGGGGACAGAACACTGAAGCTTTCTTT.

The chain combines TRBV30 with TRBJ2-5; D gene uncertain. The germline CDR1 and CDR2 sequences are GTSNPN and SVGIG (reference sequence). Between the trimmed V and J ends, which lost 3 bases and 1 base, there was a span of 3 bases. The CDR3 consists of 11 residues. As DNA, the CDR3 is TGTGCCTGGAGCACCCAAGAGACCCAGTACTTC. Protein product: CAWSTQETQYF. Drawing the rest from reference TRBV30 and TRBJ2-5, the complete variable domain is SQTIHQWPATLVQPVGSPLSLECTVEGTSNPNLYWYRQAAGRGLQLLFYSVGIGQISSEVPQNLSASRPQDRQFILSSKKLLLSDSGFYLCAWSTQETQYFGPGTRLLVL.